Presented here are 18 T cell receptor beta chains from one specimen sequenced in a study of regulatory T cells in long-lasting Graves disease. Time point here: newly diagnosed GD, antithyroid drugs for less than 3 months. The TCR library was made from RNA that had been extracted from PBMCs in TRIzol. CDR3 regions were amplified by Arm-PCR using iRepertoire HTBI primers to build TCR beta libraries. TCRdb ran MiXCR on the multiplex PCR reads and lists one entry per CDR3 protein. The repertoire holds 350,000 to 400,000 distinct CDR3 sequences, around 15% seen once, with about 24% in the top ten. The sample was peripheral blood mononuclear cells (PBMCs), taken at new diagnosis, from a patient treated with antithyroid drugs. Receptors originate from a female donor with Graves disease.

This chain links TRBV5-5 with TRBJ1-1, with TRBD1 matching over 10 bases. Per the germline V gene, CDR1 is SGHKS and CDR2 is YYEKEE (reference sequence). This CDR3 has 16 residues. V shed 4 bases, J shed 4 bases, and the junction held 10 bases outside the gene matches. CDR3 sequence (DNA): TGTGCCAGCAGCCGGGACAGGGGCACGGGGATCACTGAAGCTTTCTTT. This sequence encodes CASSRDRGTGITEAFF.

This clonotype was detected ten times or more. This sequence joins TRBV4-1 and TRBJ1-2; 7 bases line up with TRBD1. The CDR3 has 13 residues. Germline CDR1 is MGHRA and CDR2 is YSYEKL. V trimming: 6 bases; J trimming: 2 bases; junction bases outside the gene matches: 3. DNA for the CDR3: TGCGCCAGCAGACAGACAGGGAACTATGGCTACACCTTC. This codes for CASRQTGNYGYTF.

On this clonotype: This may arise from a read error, as a much more abundant clone is one base away. The chain carries TRBV20-1 and TRBJ2-1; D unresolved. Germline lookup yields CDR1 DFQATT and CDR2 SNEGSKA (reference sequence). The CDR3 is 11 residues long. V lost 7 bases, J lost 13 bases, and 17 bases lay in between. The CDR3 DNA reads as TGCAGTGTGGTGGTCCAAGAGACCCAGTTCTTC. Its translation is CSVVVQETQFF.

This clonotype was seen many times. This chain connects TRBV4-2 to TRBJ1-2; D uncertain. V was shortened by 0 bases and J by 0 bases, with 8 bases between the two germline ends. Germline lookup yields CDR1 LGHNA and CDR2 YNFKEQ. The CDR3 spans 15 residues. The CDR3 sequence: CASSQEVSPNYGYTF. CDR3 nucleotide sequence: TGTGCCAGCAGCCAAGAGGTCAGCCCTAACTATGGCTACACCTTC.

For this clonotype: Since the CDR3 does not end with the conserved phenylalanine or tryptophan, this likely comes from a read error. V usage is TRBV5-1 and J usage is TRBJ2-5; tentative D call: TRBD2 (6 bases). V was cut by 5 bases and J by 5 bases, with 19 bases left in between. The CDR3 sequence is 15 residues long. Germline V gives CDR1 SGHRS, CDR2 YFSETQ. The DNA of the CDR3 is TGCGCCAGCAGGGGTAGCGGAAAAACTGGGGAGACCCAGTACCTC. Amino acid sequence: CASRGSGKTGETQYL.

This clonotype was seen many times. This sequence joins TRBV28 and TRBJ2-4, with 8 bases aligning to TRBD2. Germline CDR1 reads MDHEN; CDR2 reads SYDVKM. The trim removed 10 bases at V and 6 bases at J, leaving 14 bases unmatched. There are 15 residues in the CDR3. CDR3 sequence: CATEKTSGSRNIQYF. CDR3 coding DNA: TGTGCCACCGAAAAAACAAGCGGGAGTAGAAACATTCAGTACTTC.

There are many counts of this clonotype. This chain links TRBV12-3 or TRBV12-4 with TRBJ1-4; 7 bases are a match to TRBD1. With 7 bases clipped from V and 8 bases from J, the junction kept 19 bases outside the gene matches. This CDR3 contains 17 residues. The CDR3 nucleotides are TGTGCCAGCACCACTACCGCTAACAGGAGGGGGCACGAAAAACTGTTTTTT. Translation: CASTTTANRRGHEKLFF.

Concerning this clonotype: The junction differs from germline at one of its ends, possibly a read error. The rearrangement uses TRBV20-1 and TRBJ1-2; D call uncertain. Germline lookup yields CDR1 DFQATT and CDR2 SNEGSKA (reference sequence). CDR3 size: 11 residues. The CDR3 DNA sequence: TGCAGTGCTAGAGTCGAGGCTGGCCACACCTTC. This sequence encodes CSARVEAGHTF.

The DNA for the CDR3 is TGTGCCAGCAGCTTAGGCATTGGGCTGACTAACTATGGCTACACCTTC. Residues: CASSLGIGLTNYGYTF. The rearrangement links TRBV7-9 to TRBJ1-2, with D unresolved. Germline CDR1 is SEHNR and CDR2 is FQNEAQ (reference sequence). This CDR3 region has 16 residues. The V gene lost 1 base and the J gene lost 0 bases, with 12 bases spanning the gap.

This clonotype has ten or more counts. This rearrangement joins TRBV12-3 or TRBV12-4 to TRBJ1-2; D is ambiguous. V lost 6 bases and J lost 1, with 12 bases in between. This CDR3 is 14 amino acids long. The CDR3 DNA reads TGTGCCAGCAGCCGGACCGCAAATAACTATGGCTACACCTTC. Protein product: CASSRTANNYGYTF.

This clonotype appeared many times. V gene TRBV6-2 or TRBV6-3 combines with J gene TRBJ2-2, with D possibly matching TRBD1 (6 bases). The germline V and J ends were trimmed by 5 bases and 7 bases, with 17 bases remaining between them. The CDR3 has 15 amino acids. CDR1 is MNHEY, CDR2 SVGEGT, per germline. The CDR3 DNA follows: TGTGCCAGCAGTGAACAGTTCACAGGGAGCGGGGAGCTGTTTTTT. Translation: CASSEQFTGSGELFF.

Only a few counts were recorded for this clonotype. The chain has TRBV27 and TRBJ1-5; D may be TRBD1 (5 bases). V was trimmed by 3 bases and J by 6 bases, leaving 15 bases between them. The CDR3 is 15 residues long. Per germline, CDR1 MNHEY and CDR2 SMNVEV (reference sequence). The CDR3 bases are TGTGCCAGCAGTTTGGATGGGTGGAGGGGTCAGCCCCAGCATTTT. Amino acid sequence: CASSLDGWRGQPQHF.

The J gene is TRBJ2-7, the V gene TRBV12-3 or TRBV12-4; no firm D call. This CDR3 comprises 14 residues. V was shortened by 2 bases and J by 0 bases, with 8 bases between the two germline ends. The CDR3 is CASSLRSSSYEQYF. The CDR3, as DNA: TGTGCCAGCAGTTTAAGATCCAGCTCCTACGAGCAGTACTTC.

The chain is built from TRBV6-5 and TRBJ1-1; possible D gene TRBD1, 5 bases. The CDR3 runs to 15 residues. Looked up from germline, CDR1 is MNHEY and CDR2 is SVGAGI. V was shortened by 2 bases and J by 4 bases, with 14 bases between the two germline ends. The CDR3 spells CASSYARVGGTEAFF. The CDR3 DNA follows: TGTGCCAGCAGTTACGCGAGGGTCGGGGGCACTGAAGCTTTCTTT.

This clonotype was seen ten or more times. The V gene is TRBV20-1, the J gene TRBJ1-5; TRBD1 agrees at 7 bases. From germline, CDR1 is DFQATT and CDR2 SNEGSKA (reference sequence). V shed 2 bases, J shed 5 bases, and the junction held 6 bases outside the gene matches. The CDR3 length is 14 residues. CDR3 loop: CSARTPGGDQPQHF. CDR3 nucleotides: TGCAGTGCTAGAACCCCAGGGGGGGATCAGCCCCAGCATTTT.

Many counts were recorded for this clonotype. V and J are TRBV11-2 and TRBJ2-2, with TRBD1 matching over 8 bases. CDR1 is SGHAT and CDR2 is FQNNGV in the germline V gene. There are 14 residues in the CDR3. Unmatched junction bases numbered 3, after V lost 4 bases and J lost 5 bases. CDR3 amino acids: CASSSTGGTGELFF. The CDR3 nucleotides are TGTGCCAGCAGCTCAACAGGGGGGACCGGGGAGCTGTTTTTT.

This clonotype was picked up a small number of times. The CDR3 nucleotides are TGTGCCAGCAGCTTGGCCGCTCAGGTCGGGAACACCGGGGAGCTGTTTTTT. Its translation: CASSLAAQVGNTGELFF. V gene TRBV5-4 combines with J gene TRBJ2-2; D gene ambiguous. This CDR3 comprises 17 residues. Per the germline V gene, CDR1 is SGHNT and CDR2 is YYREEE (reference sequence). The V end was cut by 0 bases, the J end by 1 base, with 13 bases between.

This clonotype was recorded many times. This sequence joins TRBV5-1 and TRBJ2-5; 8 bases are a match to TRBD2. The germline gives CDR1 SGHRS, CDR2 YFSETQ. The CDR3 is 14 residues long. J was trimmed by 5 bases and V by 1 base; bases with no gene match: 4. CDR3 coding DNA: TGCGCCAGCAGCTTGTCGGGAGGGGATGAGACCCAGTACTTC. It codes for CASSLSGGDETQYF. Full variable domain (missing parts from reference TRBV5-1 and TRBJ2-5): KAGVTQTPRYLIKTRGQQVTLSCSPISGHRSVSWYQQTPGQGLQFLFEYFSETQRNKGNFPGRFSGRQFSNSRSEMNVSTLELGDSALYLCASSLSGGDETQYFGPGTRLLVL.